The following is a T cell receptor (beta chain) sequence with its context. The antigen is undetermined. Carried by the TCR beta cDNA libraries were unique molecular identifiers. TCRdb reprocessed the PCR reads via MiXCR and lists one record per CDR3 protein. Here the sample spans under 650,000 distinct CDR3 sequences, roughly two fifths being singletons. The entry originates in a study of post-analysis software for immune sequencing data. Study-level points and caveats: Relative to controls, patients had about 5 TRBV segments at higher frequency, with TRBV5-6, TRBV5-1 and TRBV20-1 among these.

Germline lookup yields CDR1 DFQATT and CDR2 SNEGSKA (reference sequence). V shed 0 bases and J shed 6 bases, with 15 bases lying between them. CDR3 length: 15 amino acids. V is TRBV20-1 and J is TRBJ2-1; D may be TRBD1 or TRBD2 (6 bases each). Sequencing input: blood. The receptor was derived from a girl aged 5-17 years with multiple sclerosis. The CDR3 DNA reads as TGCAGTGCTAGAGACCCGGGGGCGGGGTCCAATGAGCAGTTCTTC. It codes for CSARDPGAGSNEQFF.